This TCR beta chain was sequenced in a study of T cell repertoires in cytomegalovirus infection. Study-level results: HLA-C-restricted CMV clonotypes gave the most frequent clonotype in two of eight donors.

In regard to this clonotype: As yet, its antigen is unknown.

TCRdb re-called the reads through MiXCR, storing one row per CDR3 protein. The repertoire holds hundreds of thousands of distinct CDR3 sequences, with 20% to 25% as singletons. Germline lookup yields CDR1 SQVTM and CDR2 ANQGSEA. Trimming pared 7 bases from V and 5 bases from J, leaving 21 bases between. The CDR3 is made up of 14 amino acids. The sequence derives from a human donor in good health (CMV status not recorded). Some clones in this sample may be carry-over from other donors' samples. The chain employs TRBV29-1 and TRBJ2-7; either TRBD1 or TRBD2 may fit D (5 bases each). Specimen: CD8+ T cells from PBMCs. The CDR3 DNA reads as TGCAGCGCGGATACGGGCGAGGGGCTTGACGAGCAGTACTTC. It yields the protein CSADTGEGLDEQYF.